The 29 T cell receptor beta chains presented below share a single source sample, sequenced in a study of blood T cells in healthy people across ages (dated by TCRdb to about 2015). Libraries were made using 5' RACE. Sequenced on an Illumina HiSeq 2500. The second PCR ran for roughly 7 to 11 cycles and used a J-beta primer mix along with a sample-barcoded 5' primer. TCRdb cleaned the public reads at Q25 with fastp, built clones with MiXCR and kept in-frame beta chains. Rows matching on CDR3 protein sequence are summarized as one entry with the most common DNA and genes. This sample lists about a million distinct CDR3 sequences; roughly half were detected once. The top ten constitute roughly 23% of the sample. The sample was blood. Every receptor here comes from a woman aged 60-70 years in good health.

The chain couples TRBV27 to TRBJ2-1, with TRBD1 as a possible D gene (5 bases). V lost 4 bases to trimming and J lost 4 bases, with 23 bases between them. This CDR3 has 18 residues. The V gene's germline CDR1 is MNHEY and CDR2 SMNVEV (reference sequence). CDR3 region: CASSYTGVGTITYNEQFF. CDR3 DNA sequence: TGTGCCAGCAGTTATACAGGAGTGGGTACGATCACTTACAATGAGCAGTTCTTC.

This clonotype showed up many times. The chain couples TRBV15 to TRBJ2-4, with D unclear. Trimming removed 1 base from V and 5 bases from J, with 12 bases in between. The CDR3 is 15 residues long. CDR1 is LNHNV, CDR2 YYDKDF, per germline (reference sequence). The CDR3 coding sequence is TGTGCCACCAGCAGAGTCGTATCAGGAGAAAACATTCAGTACTTC. Amino acid sequence: CATSRVVSGENIQYF.

V gene TRBV7-2 combines with J gene TRBJ2-5, with TRBD2 matching over 9 bases. Per the germline V gene, CDR1 is SGHTA and CDR2 is FQGNSA. The trim removed 8 bases at V and 4 bases at J, leaving 11 bases unmatched. The CDR3 extends over 15 amino acids. The CDR3: CASSLAGEFTETQYF. CDR3 bases: TGTGCCAGCTCCTTAGCGGGAGAATTCACAGAGACCCAGTACTTC. The variable domain in full, with the rest retrieved from reference TRBV7-2 and TRBJ2-5, is GAGVSQSPSNKVTEKGKDVELRCDPISGHTALYWYRQSLGQGLEFLIYFQGNSAPDKSGLPSDRFSAERTGGSVSTLTIQRTQQEDSAVYLCASSLAGEFTETQYFGPGTRLLVL.

This clonotype was observed a handful of times. The V gene is TRBV9, the J gene TRBJ2-4; D possibly corresponds to TRBD1 (7 bases). Looked up from germline, CDR1 is SGDLS and CDR2 is YYNGEE. The CDR3 totals 14 residues. The ends were cut back, 1 base at V and 9 bases at J, with 14 bases in the middle. The CDR3 sequence is CASSVSLQGGIQYF. CDR3 DNA sequence: TGTGCCAGCAGCGTATCGCTTCAGGGGGGCATTCAGTACTTC.

This clonotype appeared a few times. J is TRBJ2-3 and V is TRBV12-3 or TRBV12-4; no firm D call. This CDR3 spans 14 amino acids. The V and J ends lost 3 bases and 3 bases respectively, with 10 bases between them. The CDR3: CASSLEPGTDTQYF. CDR3 nucleotide sequence: TGTGCCAGCAGTTTGGAACCTGGGACAGATACGCAGTATTTT.

The chain uses TRBV6-2 or TRBV6-3 and TRBJ2-5; D assignment may be TRBD1 or TRBD2 (5 bases each). Trimming stripped 2 bases from V and 5 bases from J, with 18 bases between. The CDR3 covers 16 residues. The V gene's germline CDR1 is MNHEY and CDR2 SVGEGT. CDR3 coding DNA: TGTGCCAGCAGTTACGGGCTGGGACGTATCATTGAGACCCAGTACTTC. Protein sequence: CASSYGLGRIIETQYF.

This clonotype has a single count. The chain is built from TRBV11-2 and TRBJ2-7; D perhaps matches TRBD2 (6 bases). This CDR3 has 14 amino acids. CDR1 is SGHAT and CDR2 is FQNNGV in the germline V gene. Trimming removed 3 bases at V and 10 bases at J, with 19 bases between. CDR3 in amino acids: CASSFSGLREAQYF. The CDR3, as DNA: TGTGCCAGCAGCTTTTCAGGGCTGAGGGAGGCCCAGTACTTC.

This chain connects TRBV4-1 to TRBJ2-3; no firm D call. Germline V gives CDR1 MGHRA, CDR2 YSYEKL. The ends were cut back, 1 base at V and 1 base at J, with 6 bases in the middle. The CDR3 is 14 amino acids. The CDR3 loop is CASSQVLGTDTQYF. As DNA, the CDR3 is TGCGCCAGCAGCCAAGTTTTAGGCACAGATACGCAGTATTTT.

This chain links TRBV19 with TRBJ1-1; TRBD1 aligns across 7 bases. Germline CDR1 reads LNHDA; CDR2 reads SQIVND (reference sequence). V lost 5 bases to trimming and J lost 0 bases; unmatched junction nucleotides: 15. The length of the CDR3 is 18 residues. The CDR3 coding sequence is TGTGCCAGTAGTCCCTTAGGGGGACAGCCTAGCGTGAACACTGAAGCTTTCTTT. Its translation: CASSPLGGQPSVNTEAFF.

The genes are TRBV3-1 and TRBJ2-3; D uncertain. Germline assignment: CDR1 LGHDT and CDR2 YNNKEL (reference sequence). V lost 2 bases, J lost 3 bases, and 9 bases lay in between. There are 14 residues in the CDR3. CDR3 bases: TGTGCCAGCAGCCAACTTTCAGTTACAGATACGCAGTATTTT. Translation gives CASSQLSVTDTQYF.

The chain recombines TRBV7-3 with TRBJ2-3; a weak D match, TRBD2 (6 bases). Per the germline V gene, CDR1 is SGHTA and CDR2 is FQGTGA. The CDR3 extends over 14 amino acids. Trimming removed 5 bases from V and 2 bases from J, with 11 bases in between. The CDR3 region is CASSTGLFTDTQYF. In DNA, the CDR3 is TGTGCCAGCAGCACCGGACTATTCACAGATACGCAGTATTTT.

This clonotype was found once. V usage is TRBV11-2 and J usage is TRBJ2-2; 7 bases are a match to TRBD1. CDR3 length equals 15 residues. The V and J ends lost 5 bases and 8 bases, in that order; junction bases with no gene match: 11. Germline V gives CDR1 SGHAT, CDR2 FQNNGV. The CDR3: CASSLLTGRSGELFF. CDR3 DNA sequence: TGTGCCAGCAGCCTTTTGACAGGGCGATCGGGGGAGCTGTTTTTT.

The gene calls are TRBV12-3 or TRBV12-4 and TRBJ2-7, with D possibly TRBD1 on 7 matching bases. CDR3 length: 17 residues. The V end lost 3 bases, the J end lost 4 bases, and 22 bases lay between the germline ends. The CDR3 protein is CASSFFPGGGQAYEQYF. The CDR3, as DNA: TGTGCCAGCAGTTTCTTCCCCGGAGGGGGCCAGGCTTACGAGCAGTACTTC.

The CDR3 loop is CASSLERVRGLAEGEQYF. Written as DNA, the CDR3 is TGTGCCAGCAGCTTAGAACGAGTCCGAGGACTAGCGGAAGGCGAGCAGTACTTC. This sequence joins TRBV7-2 and TRBJ2-7, with TRBD2 identical over 10 bases. The ends lost 1 base at V and 6 bases at J; junction bases unmatched: 15. The CDR3 consists of 18 residues. The germline gives CDR1 SGHTA, CDR2 FQGNSA.

V and J are TRBV10-1 and TRBJ2-7; 10 positions match TRBD1. J was trimmed by 5 bases and V by 3 bases; bases with no gene match: 7. CDR3 length: 15 amino acids. Looked up from germline, CDR1 is WNHNN and CDR2 is SYGVQD (reference sequence). The chain's CDR3 is CASSDPGQGTDEQYF. The CDR3 nucleotides are TGCGCCAGCAGTGACCCGGGACAGGGGACGGACGAGCAGTACTTC.

This clonotype was picked up one time. The chain uses TRBV4-3 and TRBJ2-7, with D possibly matching TRBD2 (6 bases). Trimming cost V 0 bases and J 3 bases, with 12 bases left between them. The germline CDR1 and CDR2 sequences are LGHNA and YSLEER. The CDR3 is 15 amino acids. In nucleotides, the CDR3 is TGCGCCAGCAGCCAAGAAGCGGGCGCGAGCTACGAGCAGTACTTC. Residues: CASSQEAGASYEQYF.

The chain employs TRBV20-1 and TRBJ1-1; 7 bases fit TRBD1. CDR1 and CDR2 (germline): DFQATT, SNEGSKA (reference sequence). Trimming cost V 8 bases and J 6 bases; bases outside gene matches: 9. This CDR3 has 12 amino acids. CDR3 sequence (DNA): TGCAGTCACGCCCGACAGGGATCTGAAGCTTTCTTT. It yields the protein CSHARQGSEAFF.

V is TRBV6-5 and J is TRBJ2-2, with 8 bases matching TRBD2. Germline V lookup: CDR1 MNHEY, CDR2 SVGAGI. The CDR3 consists of 15 residues. The J segment lost 6 bases and the V segment lost 4 bases, leaving 7 bases of the junction unmatched. Here the CDR3 reads CASSSGTRLAGELFF. For the CDR3, the DNA is TGTGCCAGCAGTTCCGGGACTAGGTTGGCCGGGGAGCTGTTTTTT.

This clonotype was seen a handful of times. For the CDR3, the DNA is TGTGCCATCAGTGAGTATACCGGGACTACCATCTACGAGCAGTACTTC. Encoded protein: CAISEYTGTTIYEQYF. The rearrangement uses TRBV10-3 and TRBJ2-7, with 7 bases that match TRBD2. The CDR3 covers 16 residues. After removal of 1 base from V and 3 bases from J, the junction contained 9 bases not matched to a gene. Germline CDR1 ENHRY, CDR2 SYGVKD.

The chain carries TRBV6-1 and TRBJ2-7; TRBD1 matches at 7 bases. The CDR3 spans 15 residues. V gave up 6 bases and J gave up 6 bases; unmatched junction bases: 14. Germline V CDR1 and CDR2: MNHNS, SASEGT. CDR3 protein: CASRPTRTGAGEQYF. The CDR3 DNA reads TGTGCCAGCAGACCGACACGGACAGGTGCGGGCGAGCAGTACTTC.

The rearrangement joins TRBV20-1 to TRBJ2-1, with TRBD2 as a possible D gene (6 bases). V dropped 4 bases and J dropped 1 base, with 14 bases sitting between them. CDR1 and CDR2 from the germline V gene are DFQATT and SNEGSKA (reference sequence). CDR3 length: 15 amino acids. Written as DNA, the CDR3 is TGCAGTGCTACGGTTAGCGGCGGTTCCTACAATGAGCAGTTCTTC. Its translation is CSATVSGGSYNEQFF.

In this sample, this clonotype turned up a few times. The chain combines TRBV7-9 with TRBJ2-4; 11 bases line up with TRBD2. The J call is uncertain, as TRBJ2-7 better fits the DNA end. The CDR3 covers 17 residues. Germline CDR1 reads SEHNR; CDR2 reads FQNEAQ (reference sequence). Here the CDR3 reads CASTKTGTSGNFYEQYF. CDR3 DNA: TGTGCCAGCACCAAAACCGGGACTAGCGGCAATTTTTACGAGCAGTACTTC.

A remark on this clonotype: An end of the junction differs from the germline gene, which may be a read error. V is TRBV12-3 or TRBV12-4 and J is TRBJ2-7, with a tentative D call TRBD2 (5 bases). The CDR3 spans 14 residues. For the CDR3, the DNA is TGTGCCGGCAGTTTAGTAGCGACCGCCTACGAGCAGTACTTC. It yields the protein CAGSLVATAYEQYF.

The chain combines TRBV20-1 with TRBJ1-2, with D unclear. The length of the CDR3 is 12 residues. CDR1 DFQATT and CDR2 SNEGSKA come from the germline V gene (reference sequence). Trimming took off 3 bases at V and 6 bases at J, with 11 bases between the two ends. The CDR3 sequence is CSASPGVDGYTF. As DNA, the CDR3 is TGCAGTGCTAGCCCCGGGGTGGATGGCTACACCTTC.

This clonotype was seen more than once but under ten times. One end of the junction fails to match germline, which may point to a read error. V gene TRBV12-3 or TRBV12-4 combines with J gene TRBJ2-7, with a tentative D call TRBD2 (5 bases). The CDR3 loop spans 13 amino acids. In DNA form, the CDR3 reads TGCGTCCCACTTACTAGGGTATTTTACGAGCAGTACTTC. The encoded protein is CVPLTRVFYEQYF.

This clonotype was observed at least ten times. The chain combines TRBV6-1 with TRBJ2-3; TRBD2 is a possible D gene (5 bases). This CDR3 is 14 amino acids long. Germline CDR1 reads MNHNS; CDR2 reads SASEGT. Trimming shortened V by 7 bases and J by 2 bases, and 13 bases separated the two germline ends. This chain's CDR3 is CASTGSPDTDTQYF. CDR3 sequence (DNA): TGTGCCAGCACGGGGTCGCCGGACACAGATACGCAGTATTTT.

CDR3 coding DNA: TGTGCCAGCAGCCTACTGTTTAATCAGCCCCAGCATTTT. It is translated as CASSLLFNQPQHF. V usage is TRBV6-5 and J usage is TRBJ1-5; D unclear. The CDR3 length is 13 residues. CDR1 is MNHEY and CDR2 is SVGAGI in the germline V gene. V dropped 6 bases and J dropped 4 bases, with 10 bases sitting between them.

In its sample, this clonotype was seen once. Just one base apart from a much larger clone, this may be a read error. The chain combines TRBV7-9 with TRBJ2-5; tentatively, D is TRBD1 (6 bases). Germline CDR1 and CDR2: SEHNR and FQNEAQ (reference sequence). Between the trimmed V and J ends, which lost 0 bases and 2 bases, there was a span of 10 bases. CDR3 length: 15 amino acids. CDR3 amino acids: CASSLARTEQETQYF. CDR3 nucleotides: TGTGCCAGCAGCTTAGCCCGGACAGAACAAGAGACCCAGTACTTC.

The table lists this clonotype with a few counts. The rearrangement uses TRBV15 and TRBJ2-5; D may be TRBD2 (6 bases). V dropped 0 bases and J dropped 7 bases, with 6 bases sitting between them. The CDR3 is 12 residues long. Germline CDR1 LNHNV, CDR2 YYDKDF (reference sequence). The CDR3 is CATSREGGTQYF. The DNA for the CDR3 is TGTGCCACCAGCAGAGAGGGAGGGACCCAGTACTTC.